The next 2 T cell receptor beta chains were all read from a single sample in a study of T cells in Graves' hyperthyroidism and ophthalmopathy. What was amplified from RNA transcripts were TCR beta CDR3 regions. HTBI primers drove first-round RT-PCR of the TCR CDR3. TCRdb re-derived calls from the multiplex PCR reads in MiXCR, one entry per CDR3 protein. The sample shows 270,000 or so distinct CDR3 sequences, 13% to 15% of them seen only once. The source material was blood. Receptors originate from a woman aged 45-65 years with Graves' hyperthyroidism that later progressed to Graves' ophthalmopathy.

This clonotype appeared a few times. This may be a read error: a much more frequent sequence differs by one nucleotide. V and J are TRBV20-1 and TRBJ1-2; D uncertain. The germline V gene has CDR1 DFQATT and CDR2 SNEGSKA (reference sequence). The CDR3 loop spans 12 amino acids. Trimming removed 3 bases at V and 5 bases at J, with 10 bases between. The CDR3 sequence is CSASLPDYGYTF. The CDR3 nucleotides read TGCAGTGCTAGCCTACCGGATTATGGCTACACCTTC.

This clonotype has a handful of counts. V usage is TRBV7-8 and J usage is TRBJ1-1; TRBD1 is a possible D gene (6 bases). V dropped 2 bases and J dropped 11 bases, with 21 bases sitting between them. This CDR3 spans 15 amino acids. In germline, CDR1 is SGHVS, CDR2 FQNEAQ. For the CDR3, the DNA is TGTGCCAGCAGCTTATTAGGTTGGGGGGCGGGGGATGCTTTCTTT. It encodes CASSLLGWGAGDAFF.